This T cell receptor beta chain is from a study of breast tumors, draining lymph nodes, adjacent tissues. Study findings and constraints: Tumors had less TCR diversity than lymph nodes, more than nontumor tissue. Most tumor T cells seemingly derive from lymph node, then expand in tumor. Luminal-like breast cancer showed significantly greater tumor-nontumor repertoire similarity than basal-like breast cancer did. Tumor T cell lymph node origin was a supported hypothesis, not proven.

The lymph nodes were axillary draining lymph nodes from breast cancer patients. TCRdb reprocessed the multiplex PCR reads with MiXCR, giving one entry per CDR3 protein. The repertoire has about 270,000 distinct CDR3 sequences, 30% of them found once; the top ten carry under 1.2%. This clonotype has at least ten counts. Its antigen remains unknown. V was cut by 4 bases and J by 6 bases, with 10 bases left in between. This CDR3 is 14 amino acids long. The germline V gene has CDR1 MNHEY and CDR2 SMNVEV (reference sequence). The material sequenced was axillary lymph node tissue. The chain has TRBV27 and TRBJ1-6; D remains unclear. This receptor was obtained from a female donor with breast cancer. Some clones in this sample may be carry-over from other donors' samples. The CDR3 DNA follows: TGTGCCAGCAGTTCGCCGGGCCCTAATTCACCCCTCCACTTT. This gives the protein CASSSPGPNSPLHF.